This T cell receptor (beta chain) was retrieved from a study of shared clonotypes between healthy human individuals. This CDR3 is 15 amino acids long. CDR1 is SGHDN and CDR2 is FVKESK in the germline V gene. Trimming removed 3 bases at V and 1 base at J, with 11 bases between. The naive CD8 subset, CD45RO-negative cells positively selected for CCR7, excluded terminally differentiated effector memory CD45RA+ cells. Deep was the level at which the assay was run. The method was immunoSEQ multiplex PCR; TCRdb's version includes in-frame clones alone and lacks a portion of them. In the table there are millions of clones, about 92% of which are singletons.

The V gene is TRBV14, the J gene TRBJ2-3, with D perhaps given as TRBD1 or TRBD2 (6 bases each). The clonotype originates from a man between 18 and 35 years old in good health. Some clones in this sample may be carry-over from other donors' samples. Material for sequencing was naive CD8+ T cells from PBMCs. CDR3 amino acids: CASSQFGGGTDTQYF. CDR3 DNA: TGTGCCAGCAGCCAGTTCGGGGGCGGCACAGATACGCAGTATTTT.